This is a list of T cell receptor beta chains from one sample in a study of identical twins. TCRdb used MiXCR to reprocess the 5' RACE reads, holding one entry per CDR3 protein. The sample lists 650,000 to 800,000 distinct CDR3 sequences; 8.6% were seen once. The same data also contributed to another study, on yellow fever vaccine responses in identical twins.

The sample comprised PBMCs. The receptors derive from a woman in her late teens or twenties in good health. Both conserved end residues are part of each CDR3. A D gene is named only where the DNA matches it firmly. For some rows the clone size is stated as once, few or many, or as a class when expanded; others skip it.

v_call	d_call	j_call	clone_size	cdr3_aa	cdr3_nt
TRBV28	TRBD1	TRBJ2-3	.	CASSPYGQGPQYF	TGTGCCAGCAGTCCATACGGACAGGGTCCGCAGTATTTT
TRBV7-2	.	TRBJ1-2	few	CASSLATPANYGYTF	TGTGCCAGCAGCTTGGCGACACCTGCTAACTATGGCTACACCTTC
TRBV15	.	TRBJ1-6	few	CATSRDKEGSPLHF	TGTGCCACCAGCAGAGATAAGGAGGGTTCACCCCTCCACTTT
TRBV14	.	TRBJ2-5	few	CASSQDRVFQETQYF	TGTGCCAGCAGCCAAGATCGTGTCTTTCAAGAGACCCAGTACTTC
TRBV7-2	.	TRBJ2-1	many	CASSGSSYNEQFF	TGTGCCAGCAGCGGCAGCTCCTACAATGAGCAGTTCTTC
TRBV29-1	.	TRBJ2-7	.	CSVGGGRVSEQYF	TGCAGCGTTGGGGGCGGCAGGGTATCCGAGCAGTACTTC
TRBV11-3	TRBD2	TRBJ2-1	few	CASSLDSGRSSYNEQFF	TGTGCCAGCAGCTTGGATAGCGGGAGGTCCTCCTACAATGAGCAGTTCTTC
TRBV12-3/TRBV12-4	.	TRBJ2-2	few	CASSLGSGSLTGELFF	TGTGCCAGCAGTTTAGGTAGCGGATCACTCACCGGGGAGCTGTTTTTT
TRBV28	.	TRBJ2-3	.	CASSFTPTSSTDTQYF	TGTGCCAGCAGTTTTACCCCGACGAGTAGCACAGATACGCAGTATTTT
TRBV7-9	.	TRBJ1-5	few	CASSSSTGVAGNQPQHF	TGTGCCAGCAGCTCCTCCACCGGAGTCGCCGGCAATCAGCCCCAGCATTTT
TRBV12-3/TRBV12-4	.	TRBJ2-7	many	CASRPSGSRSSYEQYF	TGTGCCAGCAGGCCCTCCGGCAGCAGGAGCTCCTACGAGCAGTACTTC
TRBV11-2	.	TRBJ2-7	.	CASSLVAQGYEQYF	TGTGCCAGCAGCTTAGTAGCCCAGGGCTACGAGCAGTACTTC
TRBV3-1	.	TRBJ1-2	many	CASSPNTINYGYTF	TGTGCCAGCAGCCCAAACACCATCAACTATGGCTACACCTTC
TRBV7-9	.	TRBJ2-1	few	CASSLESSEQFF	TGTGCCAGCAGCTTAGAATCCAGTGAGCAGTTCTTC
TRBV20-1	.	TRBJ2-7	few	CSAAGGTAMGQYF	TGCAGTGCTGCCGGCGGGACCGCTATGGGGCAGTACTTC
TRBV20-1	.	TRBJ2-5	few	CSVRLSGETQYF	TGCAGTGTTCGGTTAAGCGGTGAGACCCAGTACTTC
TRBV2	TRBD1	TRBJ2-3	many	CASSEAFRDRSTDTQYF	TGTGCCAGCAGTGAAGCTTTTCGGGACAGGAGCACAGATACGCAGTATTTT
TRBV6-4	.	TRBJ2-2	.	CASSDPITGELFF	TGTGCCAGCAGTGACCCGATCACCGGGGAGCTTTTTTTT
TRBV11-2	.	TRBJ1-1	.	CASSLAFGNTEAFF	TGTGCCAGCAGCTTAGCCTTCGGAAACACTGAAGCTTTCTTT
TRBV28	TRBD2	TRBJ2-3	few	CASSFAGGKTDTQYF	TGTGCCAGCAGTTTCGCGGGAGGGAAAACAGATACGCAGTATTTT
TRBV20-1	.	TRBJ2-7	.	CSARPVNSYEQYF	TGCAGTGCTAGGCCGGTTAACTCCTACGAGCAGTACTTC
TRBV7-8	.	TRBJ1-1	few	CASSLVPGPTEAFF	TGTGCCAGCAGCTTAGTTCCCGGTCCCACTGAAGCTTTCTTT
TRBV10-2	.	TRBJ2-1	.	CASTGSRDERRYNEQFF	TGCGCCAGCACCGGAAGCCGGGACGAGCGACGGTACAATGAGCAGTTCTTC
TRBV5-1	.	TRBJ2-7	.	CASSLAAGWGEQYF	TGCGCCAGCAGCTTGGCGGCAGGGTGGGGTGAGCAGTACTTC
TRBV7-6	.	TRBJ2-7	many	CASSLAQWSRRGSYEQYF	TGTGCCAGCAGCTTAGCCCAATGGTCCCGCAGGGGTTCCTACGAGCAGTACTTC
TRBV20-1	TRBD1	TRBJ2-6	.	CSATGQGVVGANVLTF	TGCAGTGCTACCGGACAGGGAGTAGTTGGGGCCAACGTCCTGACTTTC
TRBV6-4	TRBD2	TRBJ2-3	.	CASSDSGLAGDTQYF	TGTGCCAGCAGTGATTCGGGACTAGCTGGGGATACGCAGTATTTT
TRBV20-1	.	TRBJ1-2	few	CSASGGYTF	TGCAGTGCCTCGGGAGGCTACACCTTC